These 17 T cell receptor beta chains came from one sample sequenced in a study of blood T cell repertoires in COVID-19. This table comes from immunoSEQ multiplex PCR, and its TCRdb copy is limited to in-frame clones, with some not included. The sample carries some 120,000 clones, roughly 80% recorded once. Sequencing used peripheral blood. Receptors were obtained from a human donor in a cohort sampled during active COVID-19.

The chain links TRBV11-2 to TRBJ2-7; TRBD1 aligns across 9 bases. J lost 5 bases, V lost 4 bases, and 15 bases had no gene match. The CDR3 contains 17 residues. Germline V CDR1 and CDR2: SGHAT, FQNNGV. The CDR3 is CASSSRGFTGTGNEQYF. As DNA, the CDR3 is TGTGCCAGCAGCTCCCGAGGATTCACCGGGACAGGGAACGAGCAGTACTTC.

The chain joins TRBV5-8 to TRBJ2-7; TRBD2 aligns across 12 bases. J gave up 2 bases and V 2 bases, and 11 bases lay outside the gene matches. The CDR3 runs to 18 residues. The V gene's germline CDR1 is SGHTS and CDR2 YDEGEE. The CDR3 DNA reads TGTGCCAGCAGCTTAGAGCTAGCGGGGGGGCCGCTAACCTACGAGCAGTACTTC. Translating it yields CASSLELAGGPLTYEQYF.

The chain links TRBV19 to TRBJ1-3; D unclear. Looked up from germline, CDR1 is LNHDA and CDR2 is SQIVND (reference sequence). This CDR3 has 14 residues. Trimming pared 5 bases from V and 8 bases from J, leaving 16 bases between. CDR3 nucleotide sequence: TGTGCCAGTAGTCCTCGAGGAAGTTGGGACACCATATATTTT. Encoded protein: CASSPRGSWDTIYF.

V gene TRBV29-1 combines with J gene TRBJ1-1; D gene ambiguous. Germline loops: CDR1 SQVTM, CDR2 ANQGSEA. V was pared by 1 base and J by 4 bases, with 7 bases between. The CDR3 contains 12 residues. The CDR3 loop reads CSVEGDRTEAFF. Written as DNA, the CDR3 is TGCAGCGTTGAAGGCGATCGCACTGAAGCTTTCTTT.

The rearrangement joins TRBV24-1 to TRBJ2-7; 9 nucleotides line up with TRBD1. With 5 bases clipped from V and 2 bases from J, the junction kept 3 bases outside the gene matches. Germline CDR1 KGHDR, CDR2 SFDVKD. This CDR3 contains 14 residues. The CDR3 loop is CATSAGTGTYEQYF. The CDR3 DNA follows: TGTGCCACCAGTGCGGGGACAGGGACCTACGAGCAGTACTTC.

The V call is TRBV6-2 or TRBV6-3, the J call TRBJ1-5; maybe TRBD1 (6 bases). With 0 bases removed from V and 3 bases from J, the gap between germline ends came to 12 bases. Germline V gene sequence: CDR1 MNHEY, CDR2 SVGEGT. The CDR3 has 16 amino acids. CDR3 loop: CASSYSGGPFNQPQHF. The DNA of the CDR3 is TGTGCCAGCAGTTACTCCGGGGGGCCCTTCAATCAGCCCCAGCATTTT.

V usage is TRBV2 and J usage is TRBJ2-7; 7 nucleotides agree with TRBD1. Germline loops: CDR1 SNHLY, CDR2 FYNNEI. V trimming: 7 bases; J trimming: 4 bases; junction bases outside the gene matches: 4. The CDR3 covers 12 residues. The CDR3 sequence is CASILGQYEQYF. The DNA of the CDR3 is TGTGCCAGCATATTGGGACAGTACGAGCAGTACTTC.

This clone was detected a few times. This chain uses TRBV5-1 with TRBJ1-2, with D perhaps TRBD1 (5 bases). The CDR3 consists of 13 residues. Germline V gene sequence: CDR1 SGHRS, CDR2 YFSETQ. The V and J ends lost 0 bases and 4 bases respectively, with 7 bases between them. Here the CDR3 DNA reads TGCGCCAGCAGCTTGGGACAGCTCTATGGCTACACCTTC. Translating gives CASSLGQLYGYTF.

In its sample, this clone was seen a few times. In DNA, the CDR3 is TGCGCCAGCAGCTTGGCGGCCAGGGAGGGTGGCTACACCTTC. It is translated as CASSLAAREGGYTF. The chain combines TRBV5-1 with TRBJ1-2; a possible D gene is TRBD1 (5 bases). Trimming removed 0 bases at V and 7 bases at J, with 13 bases between. Germline lookup yields CDR1 SGHRS and CDR2 YFSETQ. The CDR3 spans 14 residues.

The rearrangement joins TRBV5-6 to TRBJ2-1, with 8 positions matching TRBD2. Germline V lookup: CDR1 SGHDT, CDR2 YYEEEE. This CDR3 contains 14 residues. V trimming: 4 bases; J trimming: 6 bases; junction bases outside the gene matches: 6. DNA for the CDR3: TGTGCCAGCAGCCCGGGACTAGGGCTCAATGAGCAGTTCTTC. Translated, it gives CASSPGLGLNEQFF.

The chain uses TRBV6-1 and TRBJ2-7, with TRBD2 matching 8 bases. The germline gives CDR1 MNHNS, CDR2 SASEGT. This CDR3 has 13 amino acids. Unmatched junction bases numbered 1, after V lost 3 bases and J lost 3 bases. Here the CDR3 reads CASSEGLDYEQYF. The DNA for the CDR3 is TGTGCCAGCAGTGAGGGACTAGACTACGAGCAGTACTTC.

The rearrangement joins TRBV19 to TRBJ2-7, with D tentatively TRBD2 (6 bases). CDR1 LNHDA and CDR2 SQIVND come from the germline V gene (reference sequence). V was trimmed by 4 bases and J by 3 bases, leaving 19 bases between them. This CDR3 spans 16 amino acids. For the CDR3, the DNA is TGTGCCAGTAGTAAGGAGGGAGGAGGTCGGGGCTACGAGCAGTACTTC. Its protein is CASSKEGGGRGYEQYF.

The V and J genes are TRBV5-5 and TRBJ1-4; 9 bases map to TRBD1. Germline CDR1 SGHKS, CDR2 YYEKEE (reference sequence). This CDR3 is built from 15 residues. The V gene end was trimmed by 4 bases and the J gene end by 10 bases; junction bases not matched to a gene: 11. The CDR3 spells CASSGDRALSGKLFF. The CDR3 DNA follows: TGTGCCAGCAGCGGGGACAGGGCGCTTTCTGGAAAACTGTTTTTT.

V gene TRBV9 combines with J gene TRBJ2-6; D possibly corresponds to TRBD1 (6 bases). The length of the CDR3 is 17 residues. The V end lost 3 bases, the J end lost 0 bases, and 13 bases lay between the germline ends. Germline V gene sequence: CDR1 SGDLS, CDR2 YYNGEE. The CDR3 DNA reads as TGTGCCAGCAGCGACCCCCGGGACATCTCTGGGGCCAACGTCCTGACTTTC. This codes for CASSDPRDISGANVLTF.

This clone was counted a few times. The chain joins TRBV7-2 to TRBJ1-5; the D is unclear. Per germline, CDR1 SGHTA and CDR2 FQGNSA. The germline V and J ends were trimmed by 5 bases and 0 bases, with 8 bases remaining between them. The CDR3 sequence is 14 residues long. The CDR3 reads CASSPGHSNQPQHF. CDR3 sequence (DNA): TGTGCCAGCAGCCCGGGTCATAGCAATCAGCCCCAGCATTTT.

J is TRBJ1-2 and V is TRBV10-3; TRBD1 aligns across 7 bases. V dropped 2 bases and J dropped 3; count of bases not matched to a gene: 9. Germline CDR1 ENHRY, CDR2 SYGVKD. The CDR3 covers 16 residues. The CDR3, as DNA: TGTGCCATCAGTGAGCAGATGTTAACAGGGGACTATGGCTACACCTTC. It yields the protein CAISEQMLTGDYGYTF.

The chain employs TRBV6-5 and TRBJ2-7; weak D call: TRBD2 (5 bases). The CDR3 contains 11 residues. Trimming removed 8 bases at V and 9 bases at J, with 14 bases between. Per germline, CDR1 MNHEY and CDR2 SVGAGI. The CDR3 reads CASGSGWGQYF. The CDR3, as DNA: TGTGCCAGCGGGAGTGGTTGGGGGCAGTACTTC.